This TCR beta chain was recorded in a study of shared clonotypes between healthy human individuals (TCRdb year 2020). In the study overall: The cohort comprised two women and a few men aged 18 to 49 years. For each donor, CD4 naive and CD4 memory were each run on three plates, CD8 naive on two plates, and CD8 memory on one plate. The study deeply sequenced blood TCR repertoires of about five healthy adults to estimate repertoire size and the extent of clonotype sharing between individuals. To increase sequencing depth and limit assay-specific biases, TCR repertoire library preparation and sequencing were carried out by different laboratories using diverse techniques. Between about 0.8 and 9 billion PBMCs per donor were obtained by leukapheresis.

This clone was seen once. Its specific antigen is unknown. Within one base of it there is no much larger clone, and no base qualities were kept. The CDR3 numbers 15 residues from cysteine through phenylalanine. Only the CDR3 part of the read is kept: 45 bases, read in frame from the first base. Trimming accounts for 4 bases at V and 3 bases at J, while the number of junction bases matched to no gene is 7. From a lookup of the germline V gene, CDR1 and CDR2 are MNHEY and SVGAGI. CD8 naive samples were CD45RO-negative cells positively selected for CCR7, giving a CD45RA+CCR7+ population that excluded TemRA cells. Healthy HIV-negative adults with no recently reported acute infections or vaccinations were included as donors. Every donor was a Caucasian adult residing in Nashville, Tennessee, USA. Blood was collected by leukapheresis, and PBMCs were isolated by Ficoll-Histopaque density gradient centrifugation and then cryopreserved in liquid nitrogen vapor phase. Analytical flow cytometry was used to check the purity and quantity of each magnetically sorted T cell population. From each sorted fraction, genomic DNA was isolated and quantified by UV absorbance on a Nanodrop 2000c.

Beyond this particular receptor, the publication reports: Pairwise subsampling led to the expectation that sequencing depth would affect the degree of clonotype sharing among donors. The genetic and exposure-history diversity represented was limited by the small number of donors. Naive subsets generally had larger estimated clonotype richness than memory subsets. Clonotypes shared by all four sorted-subset donors showed higher generation probabilities than non-shared clonotypes. Sharing across four donors was observed for around 5% of naive CD4, over 3% of naive CD8, around 2.5% of memory CD4, and about 0.4% of memory CD8 clonotypes. Only blood was sampled, and tissue TCR repertoires likely differ from those in blood. Incomplete sequencing was indicated by rarefaction of sorted-subset datasets, despite the large sequencing depth.

TCR CDR3 regions were amplified from genomic DNA by multiplex PCR using the deep immunoSEQ assay. For each cell subset, the extracted genomic DNA was distributed evenly across all wells of several immunoSEQ 96-well plates, and each plate served as one replicate. For sorted subsets, each replicate PCR was loaded with approximately 200 ng genomic DNA, equivalent to some 27,000 T cell genomes. Purified libraries were quantified with a Qubit 3.0 fluorometer, sized on a Bioanalyzer 2100, and re-quantified with the KAPA Library Quantification kit. Every immunoSEQ 96-well plate was sequenced on a dedicated single-read 150-cycle Illumina NextSeq 550 flow cell. Under the source paper's analysis protocol: Because the immunoSEQ output included only junctional sequences and no quality scores, the filtering could not be the same as the filtering used for full-length reads. Sequences were annotated with PyIR, a Python wrapper for IgBLAST v1.9, and V/J genes and CDR3 were assigned using IMGT germline references. Reads with weak V/J assignments (E-value above 1e-6), missing CDR3, stop codons, out-of-frame junctions, or ambiguous translated residues were removed. V3J clonotypes were defined as sequences sharing an identical inferred V gene, J gene, and CDR3 amino acid sequence. To compute the percentage overlap between repertoires, the number of shared unique clonotypes was divided by the size of the smaller repertoire. Richness of each repertoire was evaluated using RTK rarefaction, the Chao1 estimator, and Recon v2.1 estimates of unobserved clonotypes. Generation probabilities for all TCRbeta clonotypes obtained by the gDNA method from a handful of donors were computed using OLGA. Here the immuneACCESS table is served through TCRdb, limited to in-frame sequences with V and J called. Missing clones are a known gap in these copies; in checked studies unresolved V genes cover under half, and the rest lacks a known reason. V, J and clone size reflect that table, while D and trimming were determined from the DNA. The sample table shows some 2.1 million clones, and around 93% are seen once. The ten largest clones add up to 1.5% to 2% of the sample.

The chain employs TRBV6-5 and TRBJ2-7; 9 central nucleotides agree with TRBD2. This clonotype was sampled from a man between 18 and 29 years old in good health. Some clones in this sample may be carry-over from other donors' samples. What was sequenced was naive CD8+ T cells from PBMCs. The sample's cell subset or site, from its label and the paper: CD45RA+CCR7+. The encoded CDR3 is CASSSGVAGVYEQYF. The base sequence is TGTGCCAGCAGTTCGGGGGTAGCGGGGGTCTACGAGCAGTACTTC.